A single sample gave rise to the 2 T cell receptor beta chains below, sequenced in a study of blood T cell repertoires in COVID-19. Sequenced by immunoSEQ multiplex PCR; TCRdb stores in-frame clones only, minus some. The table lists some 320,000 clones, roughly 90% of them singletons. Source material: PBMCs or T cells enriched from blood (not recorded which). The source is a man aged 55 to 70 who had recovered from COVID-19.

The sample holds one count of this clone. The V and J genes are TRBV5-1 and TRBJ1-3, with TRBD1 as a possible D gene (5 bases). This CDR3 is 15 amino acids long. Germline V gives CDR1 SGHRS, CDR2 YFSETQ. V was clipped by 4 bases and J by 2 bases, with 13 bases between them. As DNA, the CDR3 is TGCGCCAGCAGCCTTACAGCAGGGACTGGAAACACCATATATTTT. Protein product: CASSLTAGTGNTIYF.

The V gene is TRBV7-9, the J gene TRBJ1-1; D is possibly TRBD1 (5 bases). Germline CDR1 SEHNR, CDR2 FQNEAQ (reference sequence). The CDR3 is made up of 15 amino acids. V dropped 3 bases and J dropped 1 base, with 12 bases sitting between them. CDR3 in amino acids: CASSFSGHQNTEAFF. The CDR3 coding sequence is TGTGCCAGCAGCTTTTCAGGACATCAGAACACTGAAGCTTTCTTT.